Listed below are T cell receptor beta chains from one sample, sequenced in a study of CD4 T cells in relation to SARS-CoV-2 and coronaviruses. The assay was immunoSEQ multiplex PCR, and TCRdb's table has in-frame clones only and misses some. The table lists around 37,000 clones, roughly 85% of them singletons. What was sequenced was memory CD4+ T cells from PBMCs. Receptors were obtained from an adult with COVID-19. Both conserved end residues are part of each CDR3. A D gene is named only where the DNA matches it firmly. The size field is filled for only some rows; it gives once, few, many or a size class.

clone_size	j_call	d_call	v_call	cdr3_aa	cdr3_nt
-	TRBJ1-6	-	TRBV6-2/TRBV6-3	CASSYSSGQLNSPLHF	TGTGCCAGCAGTTACTCAAGTGGACAGCTAAATTCACCCCTCCACTTT
-	TRBJ2-1	TRBD2	TRBV4-1	CASSQGNRGVNEQFF	TGCGCCAGCAGCCAAGGAAATCGGGGGGTCAATGAGCAGTTCTTC
-	TRBJ1-5	TRBD1	TRBV19	CASSSQDRGIRQPQHF	TGTGCCAGTAGTTCTCAGGACAGGGGAATCCGTCAGCCCCAGCATTTT
-	TRBJ2-3	-	TRBV2	CASRPSASGDTQYF	TGTGCCAGCAGACCCAGCGCTTCGGGAGATACGCAGTATTTT
-	TRBJ1-3	-	TRBV7-2	CASSLEGSFSGNTIYF	TGTGCCAGCAGCTTAGAGGGGAGTTTTTCTGGAAACACCATATATTTT
once	TRBJ1-5	-	TRBV28	CASSLGGMGNSNQPQHF	TGTGCCAGCAGTTTAGGGGGAATGGGGAACAGCAATCAGCCCCAGCATTTT
-	TRBJ2-5	-	TRBV6-4	CASSGKEVGETQYF	TGTGCCAGCAGTGGTAAGGAGGTTGGAGAGACCCAGTACTTC
-	TRBJ2-3	TRBD2	TRBV18	CASSHYGSEREGRADTQYF	TGTGCCAGCTCACATTACGGGTCGGAGCGGGAGGGCCGTGCAGATACGCAGTATTTT
-	TRBJ1-1	-	TRBV23-1	CASSQFAGQDTEAFF	TGCGCCAGCAGTCAATTCGCAGGGCAGGACACTGAAGCTTTCTTT
once	TRBJ2-6	-	TRBV27	CASSFGPGANVLTF	TGTGCCAGCAGTTTTGGACCCGGGGCCAACGTCCTGACTTTC
few	TRBJ1-2	-	TRBV7-2	CASSPKVTSSNYGYTF	TGTGCCAGCAGCCCTAAAGTAACCTCGTCTAACTATGGCTACACCTTC
-	TRBJ2-5	-	TRBV20-1	CSASPAGAGIGETQYF	TGCAGTGCTAGTCCGGCTGGCGCAGGGATCGGGGAGACCCAGTACTTC
-	TRBJ1-1	-	TRBV7-8	CASRDGKNTEAFF	TGTGCCAGCAGGGATGGAAAGAACACTGAAGCTTTCTTT
-	TRBJ2-7	-	TRBV6-5	CASSSPTRSNYEQYF	TGTGCCAGCAGCTCCCCAACTAGGTCCAACTACGAGCAGTACTTC
-	TRBJ1-1	-	TRBV2	CASERQPDTEAFF	TGTGCCAGCGAACGACAACCTGACACTGAAGCTTTCTTT
-	TRBJ2-5	TRBD2	TRBV30	CAWSRGGAETQYF	TGTGCCTGGAGCCGCGGGGGAGCAGAGACCCAGTACTTC
-	TRBJ2-5	-	TRBV30	CAWSEGGFGETQYF	TGTGCCTGGAGTGAAGGGGGATTCGGGGAGACCCAGTACTTC
once	TRBJ2-5	-	TRBV30	CAWSVETQYF	TGTGCCTGGAGTGTCGAGACCCAGTACTTC
-	TRBJ1-3	-	TRBV7-3	CASSLLGRSSGNTIYF	TGTGCCAGCAGCTTATTAGGCCGGAGCTCTGGAAACACCATATATTTT
-	TRBJ1-5	-	TRBV28	CASLRDSGLSNQPQHF	TGTGCCAGCCTCCGGGATTCAGGGTTGAGCAATCAGCCCCAGCATTTT
once	TRBJ1-3	-	TRBV5-1	CASSEGGRRIGNTIYF	TGCGCCAGCAGCGAAGGAGGACGGAGAATTGGAAACACCATATATTTT
-	TRBJ2-1	TRBD1	TRBV4-1	CASSPINPGTGNGYNDEQFF	TGCGCCAGCAGCCCCATAAATCCCGGGACAGGGAATGGGTATAACGATGAGCAGTTCTTC
once	TRBJ2-4	-	TRBV28	CASSFPGVQYF	TGTGCCAGCAGTTTTCCCGGGGTTCAGTACTTC
-	TRBJ1-5	-	TRBV2	CASGPPFQPQHF	TGTGCCAGCGGCCCCCCATTTCAGCCCCAGCATTTT
-	TRBJ1-4	-	TRBV9	CASSVDPGTRGEKLFF	TGTGCCAGCAGCGTAGACCCCGGGACACGGGGTGAAAAACTGTTTTTT
-	TRBJ2-7	-	TRBV7-2	CASSLAGPGQYF	TGTGCCAGCAGCTTAGCGGGTCCCGGGCAGTACTTC
-	TRBJ2-7	TRBD1	TRBV7-9	CASSDRGLYEQYF	TGTGCCAGCAGCGACAGGGGGTTGTACGAGCAGTACTTC
-	TRBJ2-5	TRBD2	TRBV25-1	CASSDGLVRQETQYF	TGTGCCAGCAGTGATGGACTAGTCAGGCAAGAGACCCAGTACTTC
-	TRBJ1-3	TRBD1	TRBV5-1	CASSLDGQGSGNTIYF	TGCGCCAGCAGCTTGGATGGACAGGGGTCTGGAAACACCATATATTTT
-	TRBJ2-2	TRBD1	TRBV4-1	CASSQVWGTGSTGELFF	TGCGCCAGCAGCCAAGTATGGGGGACAGGGTCCACCGGGGAGCTGTTTTTT
-	TRBJ2-5	-	TRBV19	CASSNLETQYF	TGTGCCAGTAGTAACTTAGAGACCCAGTACTTC
-	TRBJ2-7	TRBD2	TRBV4-3	CASSQGLASYEQYF	TGCGCCAGCAGCCAGGGACTAGCGTCCTACGAGCAGTACTTC
-	TRBJ1-5	-	TRBV2	CASKRMSNQPQHF	TGTGCCAGCAAACGGATGAGCAATCAGCCCCAGCATTTT
-	TRBJ1-4	TRBD1	TRBV5-6	CASRTGGANEKLFF	TGTGCCAGCAGAACAGGGGGGGCTAATGAAAAACTGTTTTTT
-	TRBJ2-7	TRBD1	TRBV29-1	CSAARSGTGDYEQYF	TGCAGCGCCGCCCGGTCGGGGACAGGCGACTACGAGCAGTACTTC
once	TRBJ1-1	-	TRBV18	CASSPTSVAFF	TGTGCCAGCTCACCGACCAGCGTAGCTTTCTTT
once	TRBJ2-3	-	TRBV7-2	CASSLRGGGTDTQYF	TGTGCCAGCAGCTTACGGGGCGGGGGCACAGATACGCAGTATTTT